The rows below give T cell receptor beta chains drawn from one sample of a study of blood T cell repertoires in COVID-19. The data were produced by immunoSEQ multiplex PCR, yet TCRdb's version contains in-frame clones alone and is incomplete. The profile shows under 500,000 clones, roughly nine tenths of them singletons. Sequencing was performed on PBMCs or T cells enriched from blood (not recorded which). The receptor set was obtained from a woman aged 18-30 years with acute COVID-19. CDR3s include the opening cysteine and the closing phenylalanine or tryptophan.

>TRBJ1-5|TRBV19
CASSPRTDYQPQHF
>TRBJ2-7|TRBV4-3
CASSPGGYEQYF
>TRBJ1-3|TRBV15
CATSRDRGASGNTIYF
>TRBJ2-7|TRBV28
CASSSSPGLVRLSPYEQYF
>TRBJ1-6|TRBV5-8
CASSPRQDNSPLHF
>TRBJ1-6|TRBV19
CASSKWRIRYNSPLHF
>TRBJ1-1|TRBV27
CASSSQGAVWNTEAFF
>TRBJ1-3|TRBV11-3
CASSLGPTSGNTIYF
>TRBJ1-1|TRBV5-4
CASSLAGTGTEAFF
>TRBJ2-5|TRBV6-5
CASRDSGRVQETQYF
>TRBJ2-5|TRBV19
CASSIEVETQYF
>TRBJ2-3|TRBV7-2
CASSHEGATDTQYF
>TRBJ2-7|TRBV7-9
CASGTSGTYEQYF
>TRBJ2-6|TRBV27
CASSKHGTSSGANVLTF
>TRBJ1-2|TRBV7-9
CASSRATGNGYTF
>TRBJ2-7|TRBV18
CASSIGRPQGRVMHEQYF
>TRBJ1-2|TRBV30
CAGQGYGSGDYGYTF
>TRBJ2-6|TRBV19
CASSHSGTGSGANVLTF
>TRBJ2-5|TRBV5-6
CASSWGQGMEGETQYF
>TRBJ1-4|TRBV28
CASSFAGPRGEKLFF
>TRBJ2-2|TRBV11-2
CASSSHGRGYTGELFF
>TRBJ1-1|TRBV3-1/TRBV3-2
CASSLSEKAFF
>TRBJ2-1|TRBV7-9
CASSSWTRSPPDEQFF